This TCR beta chain was found in a study of blood T cell repertoires in COVID-19. Germline V lookup: CDR1 SGHNT, CDR2 YYREEE (reference sequence). The CDR3 runs 15 residues. Trimming removed 3 bases at V and 2 bases at J, with 14 bases between. TCRdb's copy holds only in-frame clones and misses some; the assay was immunoSEQ multiplex PCR. The sample comprises some 270,000 clones, 89% of which are singletons, and 2% to 2.5% rests with the top ten. The receptor's source is a man in his fifties or sixties with acute or convalescent COVID-19. This rearrangement joins TRBV5-4 to TRBJ2-5; TRBD2 is a possible D gene (7 bases). Sequences were obtained from peripheral blood. The CDR3 DNA sequence: TGTGCCAGCAGCTCAGGAGGGGGGGCTCAAGAGACCCAGTACTTC. It codes for CASSSGGGAQETQYF.